This entry describes one TCR beta chain. Its antigen is unknown. Profiling relied on immunoSEQ multiplex PCR, and the TCRdb table lists in-frame clones only, not all of them. The sample lists over 15,000 clones, 55% to 80% occurring once. CDR3 length equals 14 residues. V dropped 0 bases and J dropped 3 bases, with 5 bases sitting between them. Per the germline V gene, CDR1 is SEHNR and CDR2 is FQNEAQ (reference sequence). This sample is part of a study of radiation and T cells in renal cell carcinoma. Points from the study as a whole: Compared with controls, irradiated tumors had more, larger dominant CDR3 motifs. Irradiated tumors had higher TCR clonality than control tumors. Only small tumor regions of around 1 g were sampled.

Treatment of the sample: 15 Gy SBRT to primary tumor, nephrectomy 4 weeks later. Nephrectomy followed 15 Gy stereotactic body radiation by 4 weeks. The chain employs TRBV7-9 and TRBJ2-2, with D uncertain. The TCR was taken from a woman in her 70s with renal cell carcinoma. Sequenced material: tumor tissue, taken from a patient whose treatment included radiotherapy and nephrectomy. The CDR3 here is CASSLALYTGELFF. The CDR3 coding sequence is TGTGCCAGCAGCTTAGCGCTCTACACCGGGGAGCTGTTTTTT.